Listed here are 6 T cell receptor beta chains from one sample, sequenced in a study of siplizumab effects on memory and regulatory T cells. TCRdb's copy holds only in-frame clones and misses some; the assay was immunoSEQ multiplex PCR. The sample includes 60,000 to 80,000 clones, around 78% of them seen just once. The specimen was memory CD4+ T cells sorted from blood. The receptors were gathered from a human donor in good health.

The chain recombines TRBV14 with TRBJ2-1; D gene ambiguous. CDR3 length: 16 amino acids. V shed 5 bases and J shed 5 bases, with 19 bases lying between them. CDR1 and CDR2 (germline): SGHDN, FVKESK. Here the CDR3 DNA reads TGTGCCAGCAGCTACTTAGAAGGACGAGCTAACAATGAGCAGTTCTTC. Translation gives CASSYLEGRANNEQFF.

This clone was seen only once. The V call is TRBV29-1, the J call TRBJ2-3; TRBD2 matches at 9 bases. This CDR3 has 17 amino acids. V was clipped by 3 bases and J by 1 base; unmatched bases: 11. Germline values: CDR1 SQVTM, CDR2 ANQGSEA. The CDR3 DNA reads TGCAGCGTTGAGGACTACACCGGGACTAGCCGCACAGATACGCAGTATTTT. Amino acid sequence: CSVEDYTGTSRTDTQYF.

This rearrangement joins TRBV7-2 to TRBJ2-5; D gene uncertain. The germline gives CDR1 SGHTA, CDR2 FQGNSA. This CDR3 spans 17 amino acids. Trimming cost V 2 bases and J 4 bases, with 20 bases left between them. CDR3 nucleotides: TGTGCCAGCAGCTTATTAGGTTTAGGTCTCCAGTCAGAGACCCAGTACTTC. It encodes CASSLLGLGLQSETQYF. Full variable domain (rest looked up from reference TRBV7-2 and TRBJ2-5): GAGVSQSPSNKVTEKGKDVELRCDPISGHTALYWYRQSLGQGLEFLIYFQGNSAPDKSGLPSDRFSAERTGGSVSTLTIQRTQQEDSAVYLCASSLLGLGLQSETQYFGPGTRLLVL.

The rearrangement joins TRBV18 to TRBJ2-7; D ambiguous. The CDR3 contains 15 residues. The V end was cut by 6 bases, the J end by 0 bases, with 15 bases between. Per germline, CDR1 KGHSH and CDR2 LQKENI. CDR3 sequence reads: CASSPVRSSSYEQYF. CDR3 nucleotides: TGTGCCAGCTCCCCGGTCAGGTCGAGCTCCTACGAGCAGTACTTC.

The rearrangement links TRBV5-8 to TRBJ2-7, with D tentatively TRBD2 (6 bases). The ends were cut back, 7 bases at V and 0 bases at J, with 11 bases in the middle. This CDR3 spans 13 amino acids. CDR1 is SGHTS, CDR2 YDEGEE, per germline. The chain's CDR3 is CASARDSSYEQYF. The DNA of the CDR3 is TGTGCCAGCGCGAGGGACTCCTCCTACGAGCAGTACTTC.

V is TRBV2 and J is TRBJ2-1; 11 bases match TRBD2. This CDR3 is 17 amino acids long. Germline CDR1 SNHLY, CDR2 FYNNEI. Trimming cost V 5 bases and J 7 bases; bases outside gene matches: 13. The CDR3 region is CASSSRERTSGSNEQFF. CDR3 nucleotides: TGTGCCAGCAGTTCCCGAGAACGGACTAGCGGGTCTAATGAGCAGTTCTTC.